This T cell receptor (beta chain) appears in the sequencing data of a study of OX40 agonist ivuxolimab in advanced cancers. Looking at the study overall: The study gave patients intravenous ivuxolimab at 0.01 to 10 mg/kg every 2 weeks. Three patients, one with hepatocellular carcinoma and two with cutaneous melanoma, responded partially.

Clones were sequenced by immunoSEQ multiplex PCR, and TCRdb holds only the in-frame ones, with some missing. The sample includes some 64,000 clones, 80% to 95% of them seen just once. Study conclusions and caveats: Fewer expanded clones were found on average in CD4+ than in CD8+ T cells. Antigen specificity was not determined for the expanded peripheral T cells.

As to this clone: Its antigen remains unidentified.

Germline V lookup: CDR1 SNHLY, CDR2 FYNNEI. CDR3 size: 16 residues. Germline trimming cut 6 bases from V and 0 bases from J; bases unmatched to any gene: 6. This receptor was taken from an adult with an advanced solid tumor such as melanoma, head and neck, liver or kidney cancer. The V call is TRBV2, the J call TRBJ2-1; 9 positions match TRBD1. Here the sequenced sample was CD4+ or CD8+ T cells sorted from blood, taken in a trial of the OX40 agonist ivuxolimab. The DNA for the CDR3 is TGTGCCAGCAGCCCGGGACAGGGAAGCTCCTACAATGAGCAGTTCTTC. The encoded protein is CASSPGQGSSYNEQFF.